The 7 T cell receptor beta chains below all came from one sample that was sequenced in a study of PD-1 blockade in classical Hodgkin lymphoma. In every patient, relapse followed autologous stem cell transplantation, while exposure to brentuximab vedotin differed. Sequencing was performed with immunoSEQ multiplex PCR; in TCRdb, only in-frame clones are kept and a portion is missing. The sample carries tens of thousands of clones, around 87% recorded once. Material: peripheral blood mononuclear cells (PBMCs), obtained at baseline. The receptors were sampled from a human donor with classical Hodgkin lymphoma.

This rearrangement joins TRBV30 to TRBJ1-4, with D uncertain. Trimming shortened V by 3 bases and J by 4 bases, and 24 bases separated the two germline ends. The CDR3 runs to 18 residues. The germline CDR1 and CDR2 sequences are GTSNPN and SVGIG (reference sequence). The chain's CDR3 is CAWRSRGVGQRLNEKLFF. The CDR3 region has the DNA TGTGCCTGGAGATCCCGCGGTGTAGGCCAAAGACTTAATGAAAAACTGTTTTTT.

V is TRBV27 and J is TRBJ2-5; D is uncertain. The length of the CDR3 is 13 residues. Trimming pared 3 bases from V and 0 bases from J, leaving 5 bases between. From germline, CDR1 is MNHEY and CDR2 SMNVEV (reference sequence). The CDR3 is CASSFHYQETQYF. The CDR3 nucleotides are TGTGCCAGCAGTTTTCACTACCAAGAGACCCAGTACTTC.

This clone appeared a single time. This chain joins TRBV19 and TRBJ2-1; 11 nucleotides align to TRBD2. V lost 3 bases and J lost 2; bases outside the gene matches: 3. Per the germline V gene, CDR1 is LNHDA and CDR2 is SQIVND (reference sequence). The CDR3 consists of 16 residues. CDR3: CASSILTSGAYNEQFF. The CDR3 DNA follows: TGTGCCAGTAGTATCTTGACTAGCGGGGCCTACAATGAGCAGTTCTTC.

The chain couples TRBV5-1 to TRBJ1-5; maybe TRBD1 (6 bases). V lost 5 bases to trimming and J lost 3 bases, with 9 bases between them. The CDR3 consists of 13 residues. CDR1 and CDR2 from the germline V gene are SGHRS and YFSETQ. The CDR3 loop is CASRGGDNQPQHF. DNA for the CDR3: TGCGCCAGCAGGGGGGGCGACAATCAGCCCCAGCATTTT.

This clone occurred a few times. The chain uses TRBV2 and TRBJ2-7, with 9 nucleotides matching TRBD1. V lost 5 bases and J lost 6; bases outside the gene matches: 5. Germline assignment: CDR1 SNHLY and CDR2 FYNNEI. CDR3 length: 13 residues. Written as DNA, the CDR3 is TGTGCCAGCAGTCGGGACAGGGTCTCCGAGCAGTACTTC. Translating it yields CASSRDRVSEQYF.

This chain joins TRBV4-1 and TRBJ1-2; the D is unclear. CDR3 length: 11 residues. The germline V gene has CDR1 MGHRA and CDR2 YSYEKL. V was cut by 0 bases and J by 8 bases, with 4 bases left in between. The CDR3, as DNA: TGCGCCAGCAGCCAAGATAGGGGCTACACCTTC. It codes for CASSQDRGYTF.

J is TRBJ1-3 and V is TRBV7-9; possibly TRBD1 for D (6 bases). CDR3 size: 18 residues. The germline V gene has CDR1 SEHNR and CDR2 FQNEAQ (reference sequence). Trimming left V 0 bases short and J 3 bases short, with 18 bases between. The CDR3 is CASSLAPLTGSFGNTIYF. CDR3 in DNA: TGTGCCAGCAGCTTAGCCCCATTGACAGGATCCTTTGGAAACACCATATATTTT.